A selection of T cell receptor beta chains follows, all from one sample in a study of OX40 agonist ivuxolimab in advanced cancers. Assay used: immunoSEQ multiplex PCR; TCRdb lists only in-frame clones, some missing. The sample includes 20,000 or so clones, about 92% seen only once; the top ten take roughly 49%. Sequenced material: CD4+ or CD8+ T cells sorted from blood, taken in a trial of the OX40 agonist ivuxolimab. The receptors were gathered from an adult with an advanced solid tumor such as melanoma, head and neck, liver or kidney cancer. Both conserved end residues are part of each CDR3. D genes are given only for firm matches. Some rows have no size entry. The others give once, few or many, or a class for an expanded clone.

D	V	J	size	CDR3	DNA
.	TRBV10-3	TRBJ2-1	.	CAISDLDSYNEQFF	TGTGCCATCAGTGACCTGGACTCCTACAATGAGCAGTTCTTC
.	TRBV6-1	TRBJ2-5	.	CASRPLAPETQYF	TGTGCCAGCAGACCCCTAGCCCCAGAGACCCAGTACTTC
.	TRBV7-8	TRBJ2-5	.	CASRPTTGTRGTQYF	TGTGCCAGCAGACCAACTACCGGGACCCGGGGGACCCAGTACTTC
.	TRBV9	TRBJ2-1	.	CASSVGWDEQFF	TGTGCCAGCAGCGTGGGGTGGGATGAGCAGTTCTTC
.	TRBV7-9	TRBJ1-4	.	CASSFSAYEKLFF	TGTGCCAGCAGCTTCTCAGCTTATGAAAAACTGTTTTTT
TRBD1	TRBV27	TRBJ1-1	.	CASIGRGLPEAFF	TGTGCCAGCATCGGCAGGGGGCTTCCTGAAGCTTTCTTT
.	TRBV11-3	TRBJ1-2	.	CASSRDIDTNYGYTF	TGTGCCAGCAGCAGGGATATCGATACTAACTATGGCTACACCTTC
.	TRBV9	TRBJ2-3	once	CASSVEGFDTQYF	TGTGCCAGCAGCGTAGAAGGGTTTGATACGCAGTATTTT
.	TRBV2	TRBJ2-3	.	CASMWDTQYF	TGTGCCAGCATGTGGGATACGCAGTATTTT
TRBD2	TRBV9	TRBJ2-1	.	CASSVDAGGAWNEQFF	TGTGCCAGCAGCGTAGATGCGGGGGGTGCCTGGAATGAGCAGTTCTTC
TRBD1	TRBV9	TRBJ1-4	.	CASSFSGTDATNEKLFF	TGTGCCAGCAGCTTCTCCGGGACAGATGCAACTAATGAAAAACTGTTTTTT
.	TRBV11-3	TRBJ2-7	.	CASSLGTLDYEQYF	TGTGCCAGCAGCTTAGGGACGCTGGACTACGAGCAGTACTTC
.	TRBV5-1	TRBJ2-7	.	CASSSTDYEQYF	TGCGCCAGCAGCTCGACAGATTACGAGCAGTACTTC
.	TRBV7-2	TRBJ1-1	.	CASVRGTEAFF	TGTGCCAGCGTGAGGGGCACTGAAGCTTTCTTT
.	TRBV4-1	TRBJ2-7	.	CASSQEGRTHYEQYF	TGCGCCAGCAGCCAAGAGGGGAGGACACACTACGAGCAGTACTTC
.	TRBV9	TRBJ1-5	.	CASSAYSNQPQHF	TGTGCCAGCAGCGCCTATAGCAATCAGCCCCAGCATTTT
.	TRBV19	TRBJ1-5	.	CASSTLTGQPQHF	TGTGCCAGTAGTACCCTGACTGGTCAGCCCCAGCATTTT
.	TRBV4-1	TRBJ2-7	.	CASSQGFGRGDYEQYF	TGCGCCAGCAGCCAGGGTTTCGGTCGGGGAGACTACGAGCAGTACTTC
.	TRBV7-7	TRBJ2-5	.	CASSLTPLPQETQYF	TGTGCTAGCAGCCTTACGCCCCTACCCCAAGAGACCCAGTACTTC
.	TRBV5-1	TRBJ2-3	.	CASSRDPLFPDTQYF	TGCGCCAGCAGCCGGGACCCCCTATTCCCAGATACGCAGTATTTT
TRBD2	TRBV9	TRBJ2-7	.	CASSVEREGKGQYF	TGTGCCAGCAGCGTAGAGCGGGAGGGAAAGGGGCAGTACTTC
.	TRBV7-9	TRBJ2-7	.	CASSRDAAGYEQYF	TGTGCCAGCAGCCGGGACGCCGCCGGGTACGAGCAGTACTTC
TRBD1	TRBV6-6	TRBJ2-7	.	CASSVGTGQNF	TGTGCCAGCAGCGTGGGGACAGGGCAAAACTTC
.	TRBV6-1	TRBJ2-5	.	CASSGGERQETQYF	TGTGCCAGCAGTGGGGGGGAGAGGCAAGAGACCCAGTACTTC
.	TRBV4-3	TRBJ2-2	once	CASSPQGGTGELFF	TGCGCCAGCAGCCCACAGGGGGGGACCGGGGAGCTGTTTTTT
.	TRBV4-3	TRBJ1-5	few	CASSQERRAHQPQHF	TGCGCCAGCAGCCAAGAGAGAAGGGCTCATCAGCCCCAGCATTTT
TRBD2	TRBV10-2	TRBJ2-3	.	CASSEWGGANTQYF	TGCGCCAGCAGTGAGTGGGGAGGGGCAAATACGCAGTATTTT
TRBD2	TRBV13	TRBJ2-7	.	CASSSWTSGAGEQYF	TGTGCCAGCAGCTCCTGGACTAGCGGAGCGGGGGAGCAGTACTTC
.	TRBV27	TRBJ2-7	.	CASSLSGAPTGYEQYF	TGTGCCAGCTCACTCTCCGGGGCGCCGACGGGGTACGAGCAGTACTTC
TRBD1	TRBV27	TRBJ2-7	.	CASSFTGTGVTEQYF	TGTGCCAGCAGTTTCACCGGGACAGGGGTAACCGAGCAGTACTTC
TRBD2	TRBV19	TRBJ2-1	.	CASTPRGASEQFF	TGTGCCAGTACCCCGCGGGGGGCTAGCGAGCAGTTCTTC
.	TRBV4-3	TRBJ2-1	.	CASSQDSRYNEQFF	TGCGCCAGCAGCCAGGACAGTAGATACAATGAGCAGTTCTTC
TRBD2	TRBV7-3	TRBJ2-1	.	CASIHWGASGSHEQFF	TGTGCCAGCATCCATTGGGGGGCTAGCGGGAGTCATGAGCAGTTCTTC
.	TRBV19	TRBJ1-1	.	CASMWDTEAFF	TGTGCCAGTATGTGGGACACTGAAGCTTTCTTT
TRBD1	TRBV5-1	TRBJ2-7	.	CASSLNGQASSYEQYF	TGCGCCAGCAGCCTTAACGGACAGGCGAGCTCCTACGAGCAGTACTTC
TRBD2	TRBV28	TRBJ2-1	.	CASSPLAGGNEQFF	TGTGCCAGCAGTCCCCTTGCGGGAGGGAATGAGCAGTTCTTC
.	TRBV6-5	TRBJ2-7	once	CASSSILAEGQYF	TGTGCCAGCAGTTCTATCCTAGCAGAGGGGCAGTACTTC
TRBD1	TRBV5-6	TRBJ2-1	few	CASSFWTGNEQFF	TGTGCCAGCAGCTTCTGGACAGGCAATGAGCAGTTCTTC
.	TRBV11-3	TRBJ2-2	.	CASSDRQVPGELFF	TGTGCCAGCAGCGATCGACAGGTCCCCGGGGAGCTGTTTTTT
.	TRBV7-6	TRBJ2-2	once	CASSLDSYTGELFF	TGTGCCAGCAGCTTAGACAGTTACACCGGGGAGCTGTTTTTT
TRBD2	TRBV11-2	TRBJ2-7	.	CASSPGLASYEQYF	TGTGCCAGCAGCCCGGGACTAGCGAGCTACGAGCAGTACTTC
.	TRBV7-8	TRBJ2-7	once	CASSWRGEQYF	TGTGCCAGCAGCTGGCGGGGCGAGCAGTACTTC
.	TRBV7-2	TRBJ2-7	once	CASSSPRDGTYEQYF	TGTGCCAGCAGCTCCCCCCGGGACGGAACCTACGAGCAGTACTTC
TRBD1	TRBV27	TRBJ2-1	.	CASSFGTGGAEQFF	TGTGCCAGCAGTTTCGGGACAGGGGGGGCTGAGCAGTTCTTC
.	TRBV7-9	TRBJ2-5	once	CASSSQMRETQYF	TGTGCCAGCAGCTCGCAGATGCGAGAGACCCAGTACTTC
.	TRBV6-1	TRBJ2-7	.	CASSAPLAALYYEQYF	TGTGCCAGCAGTGCACCCTTAGCGGCTCTTTACTACGAGCAGTACTTC
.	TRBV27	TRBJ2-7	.	CASSLSGPYEQYF	TGTGCCAGCAGTTTATCGGGCCCGTACGAGCAGTACTTC
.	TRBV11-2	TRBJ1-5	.	CASSPDGQSGQPQHF	TGTGCCAGCAGCCCTGACGGACAGTCCGGTCAGCCCCAGCATTTT